This entry describes one TCR beta chain. Its antigen remains unidentified. The repertoire was sequenced with immunoSEQ multiplex PCR; TCRdb's copy has only in-frame clones and lacks some. Of some 63,000 clones listed, roughly 90% are singletons. The source of the sample is a study of cytomegalovirus exposure and HLA in healthy donors. The CDR3 length is 12 residues. V lost 3 bases and J lost 5, with 10 bases in between. Germline values: CDR1 GTSNPN, CDR2 SVGIG (reference sequence). Findings and caveats of the study: Most TCR sequences were rare, but some public TCRs occurred in many donors. Some TCR beta chains (roughly 160 of them) were listed as cytomegalovirus-associated.

Sequencing was performed on PBMCs. J is TRBJ2-5 and V is TRBV30; D call uncertain. The sequence came from a young woman in good health and CMV-seronegative. The CDR3 DNA reads TGTGCCTGGAGCGTACACCCCGAGACCCAGTACTTC. Translation: CAWSVHPETQYF. Combining the CDR3 with reference TRBV30 and TRBJ2-5 gives the whole variable domain SQTIHQWPATLVQPVGSPLSLECTVEGTSNPNLYWYRQAAGRGLQLLFYSVGIGQISSEVPQNLSASRPQDRQFILSSKKLLLSDSGFYLCAWSVHPETQYFGPGTRLLVL.